A selection of T cell receptor beta chains follows, all from one sample in a study of T cell changes during pregnancy in multiple sclerosis. Assay: immunoSEQ multiplex PCR; the TCRdb copy retains only in-frame clones and omits some. The sample carries 29,000 or so clones, about 89% recorded once. Sequencing used CD8+ T cells from peripheral blood mononuclear cells, obtained in the second trimester of pregnancy. Receptor source: a female donor with multiple sclerosis, enrolled in a pregnancy study. CDR3s include the opening cysteine and the closing phenylalanine or tryptophan. The D gene is left open where the match is weak. Clone size is stated in some rows and not others, as once, few, many or a class when expanded.

>.|TRBD2|16|TRBJ2-7|TRBV4-1
TGCGCCAGCAGCTCCTCCTGGACTAGCGGGGCCTACGAGCAGTACTTC
CASSSSWTSGAYEQYF
>.|.|12|TRBJ2-1|TRBV29-1
TGCAGCGTTGTGCTAGCTTACAATGAGCAGTTCTTC
CSVVLAYNEQFF
>.|.|15|TRBJ1-1|TRBV27
TGTGCCAGCAGTCCGCACGGGGGGGCGGGCACTGAAGCTTTCTTT
CASSPHGGAGTEAFF
>.|TRBD1|16|TRBJ2-7|TRBV27
TGTGCCAGCAGTTCGAGCCCGGACAGGGGGCTGGACGAGCAGTACTTC
CASSSSPDRGLDEQYF
>.|.|13|TRBJ2-7|TRBV7-9
TGTGCCAGCAGCCCCTCCACTATAAACGAGCAGTACTTC
CASSPSTINEQYF
>.|TRBD2|15|TRBJ2-3|TRBV28
TGTGCCAGCAGTTTTAAACTAGCGGCCACAGATACGCAGTATTTT
CASSFKLAATDTQYF
>.|TRBD1|14|TRBJ1-5|TRBV7-8
TGTGCCAGCAGCGCCGGGACAGGGAATCAGCCCCAGCATTTT
CASSAGTGNQPQHF
>.|.|17|TRBJ2-3|TRBV4-3
TGCGCCAGCAGCCAAGATCCCCCTAGCAGAGCCACAGATACGCAGTATTTT
CASSQDPPSRATDTQYF
>.|TRBD2|15|TRBJ2-7|TRBV6-6
TGTGCCAGCAGTTACTCGATTGCGGGAGACTACGAGCAGTACTTC
CASSYSIAGDYEQYF
>.|.|15|TRBJ2-1|TRBV29-1
TGCAGCGTTGAAGAGACGGAGGGCGTACATGGTGAGCAGTTCTTC
CSVEETEGVHGEQFF
>.|TRBD1|12|TRBJ1-2|TRBV7-2
TGTGCCAGCCCCGGGACAGGGGTAGGCTACACCTTC
CASPGTGVGYTF
>.|TRBD2|17|TRBJ2-1|TRBV27
TGTGCCAGCAGTTTCGTTTTTAGCGGGAGAGGTAGAGATGAGCAGTTCTTC
CASSFVFSGRGRDEQFF
>.|TRBD1|16|TRBJ1-6|TRBV18
TGTGCCAGCTCAAGCCAAATCAGGGGGCGAAGTTCACCCCTCCACTTT
CASSSQIRGRSSPLHF
>.|TRBD1|15|TRBJ2-2|TRBV7-9
TGTGCCAGCAGCTTATTGACAGGGCTAACCGGGGAGCTGTTTTTT
CASSLLTGLTGELFF
>.|TRBD2|10|TRBJ2-1|TRBV20-1
TGCAGTGCCTTACTAGCGGAGCAGTTCTTC
CSALLAEQFF
>.|.|16|TRBJ1-2|TRBV5-4
TGTGCCAGCAGCTTTGGCAGGGGTTTTTCCAACTATGGCTACACCTTC
CASSFGRGFSNYGYTF
>.|TRBD1|14|TRBJ2-7|TRBV27
TGTGCCAGCAGTTTAGGGACAGGGCGCTACGAGCAGTACTTC
CASSLGTGRYEQYF
>.|.|13|TRBJ1-2|TRBV30
TGTGCCTGGACGGTGAGTCCCGCCTGGGGCTACACCTTC
CAWTVSPAWGYTF
>.|TRBD1|13|TRBJ1-2|TRBV2
TGTGCCAGCAGTACCGGACAGGGGTTTGGCTACACCTTC
CASSTGQGFGYTF
>.|TRBD1|17|TRBJ2-7|TRBV14
TGTGCCAGCAGCCAAGGTCCGGACAGGGGGCTATACTACGAGCAGTACTTC
CASSQGPDRGLYYEQYF
>.|.|14|TRBJ1-3|TRBV15
TGTGCCACCAGCAAGGGGAACGAGGAAAACACCATATATTTT
CATSKGNEENTIYF
>.|.|14|TRBJ2-1|TRBV7-3
TGTGCCAGCAGCTTAGTTGGGGGCCCCAATGAGCAGTTCTTC
CASSLVGGPNEQFF
>.|.|15|TRBJ1-1|TRBV19
TGTGCCAGTAAGGGGACTGACTTTATGAACACTGAAGCTTTCTTT
CASKGTDFMNTEAFF
>.|TRBD1|13|TRBJ2-1|TRBV6-4
TGTGCCAGCAGCCAGGGGGCATGGGGTGAGCAGTTCTTC
CASSQGAWGEQFF
>.|.|14|TRBJ1-5|TRBV28
TGTGCCAGCAGTTTCCTCCAGGGCAATCAGCCCCAGCATTTT
CASSFLQGNQPQHF
>.|.|15|TRBJ1-5|TRBV7-2
TGTGCCAGCAGCCCAACGTTAGCCGATGGTCAGCCCCAGCATTTT
CASSPTLADGQPQHF
>.|TRBD2|15|TRBJ2-1|TRBV15
TGTGCCACCAGCAGAGATGAAGGGACTAGCGGCGGGCAGTTCTTC
CATSRDEGTSGGQFF
>.|TRBD1|15|TRBJ1-4|TRBV9
TGTGCCAGCAGCGTGGGGGCAGGGGGATATGAAAAACTGTTTTTT
CASSVGAGGYEKLFF
>.|.|14|TRBJ1-1|TRBV11-2
TGTGCCAGCTTCTCGGACAGCCTGAACACTGAAGCTTTCTTT
CASFSDSLNTEAFF
>.|TRBD2|15|TRBJ2-3|TRBV7-9
TGTGCCAGCAGCGTGCCGGGACTAGGAGGAGATACGCAGTATTTT
CASSVPGLGGDTQYF
>.|TRBD2|15|TRBJ2-7|TRBV2
TGTGCCAGCAGTGAAGCGCTAGCGGAGGTCTACGAGCAGTACTTC
CASSEALAEVYEQYF
>.|TRBD1|14|TRBJ1-2|TRBV6-5
TGTGCCAGCAGTTACTCGTGGGACAGCTATGGCTACACCTTC
CASSYSWDSYGYTF
>.|.|16|TRBJ1-6|TRBV10-2
TGCGCCAGCAGTGAGTCCCAGGGTGACTATAATTCACCCCTCCACTTT
CASSESQGDYNSPLHF
>.|.|13|TRBJ2-1|TRBV9
TGTGCCAGCAGCATCCCTCGAGACAATGAGCAGTTCTTC
CASSIPRDNEQFF
>few|TRBD2|15|TRBJ2-7|TRBV6-1
TGTGCCAGCAGTGAAGCTAGCGGGAGCTCCTACGAGCAGTACTTC
CASSEASGSSYEQYF
>.|.|16|TRBJ2-7|TRBV6-6
TGTGCCAGCAGTTACTCGATGGTGGACAGTCGCTACGAGCAGTACTTC
CASSYSMVDSRYEQYF
>.|TRBD2|16|TRBJ2-1|TRBV18
TGTGCCAGCTCACCCTCCCGGACTAGCGTACCCAATGAGCAGTTCTTC
CASSPSRTSVPNEQFF
>.|.|13|TRBJ2-1|TRBV27
TGTGCCAGCAGTTTCGGGGGAAACAATGAGCAGTTCTTC
CASSFGGNNEQFF
>few|.|13|TRBJ2-7|TRBV7-6
TGTGCCAGCAGCGCGGGACCTAACTACGAGCAGTACTTC
CASSAGPNYEQYF
>.|.|16|TRBJ2-2|TRBV5-6
TGTGCCAGCAGCTTCTCCACTAGGTTGAGCGCCGGGGAGCTGTTTTTT
CASSFSTRLSAGELFF
>.|TRBD2|15|TRBJ2-5|TRBV7-2
TGTGCCAGCAGCTTCTCCGGACTAGCGTGGGAGACCCAGTACTTC
CASSFSGLAWETQYF
>.|TRBD2|15|TRBJ2-1|TRBV10-3
TGTGCCATCCACTCGGGCGGGGGACCCGACAATGAGCAGTTCTTC
CAIHSGGGPDNEQFF
>.|.|14|TRBJ1-2|TRBV5-4
TGTGCCAGCAGAGAACAGGGAACTAACTATGGCTACACCTTC
CASREQGTNYGYTF
>.|.|15|TRBJ2-2|TRBV6-1
TGTGCCAGCAGTGAAGCGCACGGGGGCACCGGGGAGCTGTTTTTT
CASSEAHGGTGELFF
>.|TRBD1|15|TRBJ1-4|TRBV2
TGTGCCAGCAGTGGGACAGGGTCGACGGATGAAAAACTGTTTTTT
CASSGTGSTDEKLFF
>.|.|13|TRBJ2-5|TRBV14
TGTGCCAGCAGCCAAGCACTCGGGAAGGGCCAGTACTTC
CASSQALGKGQYF
>.|.|14|TRBJ2-7|TRBV6-5
TGTGCCAGCAGTTACGGGGACTCCGAATGGGAGCAGTACTTC
CASSYGDSEWEQYF
>.|TRBD2|14|TRBJ2-7|TRBV30
TGTGCCTGGAGTGTAGGAGCGGGAGAATACGAGCAGTACTTC
CAWSVGAGEYEQYF
>.|.|15|TRBJ2-7|TRBV6-5
TGTGCCTCCCGGCCGACGGAATACCCCCGGGACGAGCAGTACTTC
CASRPTEYPRDEQYF
>.|.|12|TRBJ1-1|TRBV30
TGTGCCTGGAGTGTTGGGCAGTTTATGGCTTTCTTT
CAWSVGQFMAFF
>.|.|13|TRBJ2-7|TRBV30
TGTGCCTGGAATGTTGGCCAAAGCTACGAGCAGTACTTC
CAWNVGQSYEQYF
>.|.|13|TRBJ2-7|TRBV6-5
TGTGCCAGCAGTGGAGGGCCTTCCTACGAGCAGTACTTC
CASSGGPSYEQYF
>.|TRBD2|13|TRBJ2-3|TRBV14
TGTGCCAGCGAGCGGGATTATGGAGATACGCAGTATTTT
CASERDYGDTQYF
>.|.|13|TRBJ2-2|TRBV19
TGTGCCAGCATAGATAAGAACACCGGGGAGCTGTTTTTT
CASIDKNTGELFF
>few|.|14|TRBJ1-1|TRBV4-1
TGCGCCAGCAGCGCATTGACAGGGAACACTGAAGCTTTCTTT
CASSALTGNTEAFF
>.|TRBD1|14|TRBJ2-1|TRBV27
TGTGCCAGCAGTAATAGGGGGCCCGACAATGAGCAGTTCTTC
CASSNRGPDNEQFF
>.|TRBD2|17|TRBJ2-5|TRBV2
TGTGCCAGCAGTGAAACGGTAGCGGGAGGAGTGGGGGAGACCCAGTACTTC
CASSETVAGGVGETQYF
>.|TRBD1|15|TRBJ1-1|TRBV7-3
TGTGCCAGCAGCTTATCGCCAGGGGGCCTTACTGAAGCTTTCTTT
CASSLSPGGLTEAFF
>.|TRBD1|18|TRBJ1-1|TRBV11-1
TGTGCCAGCAGCTTAGCCGGGACAGGGGGCCTTATGGACACTGAAGCTTTCTTT
CASSLAGTGGLMDTEAFF
>once|TRBD1|15|TRBJ1-6|TRBV11-2
TGTGCCAGCAGCTCCAGTGGGACAGGGAATTCACCCCTCCACTTT
CASSSSGTGNSPLHF